The 13 T cell receptor beta chains presented below share a single source sample, sequenced in a study of T-cell memory formation after mild COVID-19. TCRdb ran MiXCR on the 5' RACE reads and lists one entry per CDR3 protein. The sample consists of approximately 300,000 distinct CDR3 sequences, 15% of them appearing once. Sequencing was performed on PBMCs or a T cell subset sorted from them (not recorded which). The receptors shown here come from a man between 18 and 29 years old who had mild COVID-19 (a few samples of this study predate the infection). Cell type and time point are not known.

In this sample, this clonotype turned up a few times. The chain combines TRBV4-3 with TRBJ1-2; D gene ambiguous. The germline gives CDR1 LGHNA, CDR2 YSLEER. The CDR3 has 17 residues. Trimming shortened V by 0 bases and J by 1 base, and 15 bases separated the two germline ends. The CDR3 nucleotides are TGCGCCAGCAGCCAAGACGGAGGGTCCGACGGTAACTATGGCTACACCTTC. Translating gives CASSQDGGSDGNYGYTF.

The chain carries TRBV6-5 and TRBJ2-5; 10 nucleotides line up with TRBD2. V shed 7 bases, J shed 5 bases, and the junction held 10 bases outside the gene matches. Germline-derived CDR1 and CDR2 are MNHEY and SVGAGI. The CDR3 is made up of 15 amino acids. CDR3 in amino acids: CASTQTSGAGETQYF. In DNA, the CDR3 is TGTGCCAGCACCCAAACTAGCGGGGCAGGGGAGACCCAGTACTTC.

This clonotype was found a few times. This rearrangement joins TRBV12-3 or TRBV12-4 to TRBJ1-5; no definite D call. V was clipped by 1 base and J by 5 bases, with 6 bases between them. This CDR3 is 13 amino acids long. The CDR3 DNA reads TGTGCCAGCAGTTTAGGGAACCATCAGCCCCAGCATTTT. Translation: CASSLGNHQPQHF.

This clonotype has a handful of counts. This chain uses TRBV20-1 with TRBJ2-1; 12 nucleotides agree with TRBD2. In germline, CDR1 is DFQATT, CDR2 SNEGSKA (reference sequence). V dropped 5 bases and J dropped 6; count of bases not matched to a gene: 5. The CDR3 totals 14 residues. The DNA of the CDR3 is TGCAGTGCTTTACTAGCGGGGGGAACCAATGAGCAGTTCTTC. Protein: CSALLAGGTNEQFF.

This clonotype appeared a few times. This chain joins TRBV20-1 and TRBJ2-1, with D perhaps given as TRBD1 or TRBD2 (6 bases each). Deletions cut 4 bases from V and 8 bases from J, with 18 bases between. Per the germline V gene, CDR1 is DFQATT and CDR2 is SNEGSKA (reference sequence). This CDR3 has 14 amino acids. The CDR3 spells CSAKMNGGPDEQFF. In DNA, the CDR3 is TGCAGTGCTAAGATGAATGGGGGGCCCGATGAGCAGTTCTTC.

This clonotype was seen ten or more times. This rearrangement joins TRBV10-3 to TRBJ2-3; D is unclear. The germline gives CDR1 ENHRY, CDR2 SYGVKD. This CDR3 contains 14 residues. V lost 2 bases and J 2 bases, leaving 8 bases between the germline ends. CDR3 sequence reads: CAISEPLVTDTQYF. CDR3 bases: TGTGCCATCAGTGAGCCCCTGGTCACAGATACGCAGTATTTT.

Written as DNA, the CDR3 is TGTGCCACCTCCGGCGGGGAGCTGTTTTTT. As protein: CATSGGELFF. This chain joins TRBV12-3 or TRBV12-4 and TRBJ2-2; D is unresolved. The CDR3 contains 10 residues. With 10 bases removed from V and 7 bases from J, the gap between germline ends came to 7 bases.

Only a few counts were recorded for this clonotype. This chain connects TRBV27 to TRBJ1-1; D is unresolved. Looked up from germline, CDR1 is MNHEY and CDR2 is SMNVEV (reference sequence). V lost 4 bases and J 1 base, leaving 7 bases between the germline ends. The CDR3 is 13 amino acids. The CDR3 DNA sequence: TGTGCCAGCAGTTACCCCGGGAACACTGAAGCTTTCTTT. Translated, it gives CASSYPGNTEAFF.

This clonotype was observed a handful of times. V is TRBV9 and J is TRBJ2-2, with 12 nucleotides matching TRBD2. With V trimmed by 0 bases and J by 1 base, 1 base remained unmatched. Germline V gives CDR1 SGDLS, CDR2 YYNGEE. The CDR3 length is 17 residues. CDR3 sequence reads: CASSVGLAGENTGELFF. CDR3 bases: TGTGCCAGCAGCGTAGGACTAGCGGGGGAGAACACCGGGGAGCTGTTTTTT.

This clonotype was found many times. The gene calls are TRBV6-1 and TRBJ2-5; D is undetermined. Per germline, CDR1 MNHNS and CDR2 SASEGT. The length of the CDR3 is 18 residues. V gave up 0 bases and J gave up 3 bases, with 20 bases separating them. CDR3 sequence reads: CASSEAFLKADKEETQYF. CDR3 DNA: TGTGCCAGCAGTGAAGCGTTTTTGAAGGCCGACAAAGAAGAGACCCAGTACTTC.

The rearrangement links TRBV9 to TRBJ2-2; either TRBD1 or TRBD2 may supply D (5 bases each). The CDR3 length is 15 residues. CDR1 and CDR2 (germline): SGDLS, YYNGEE. Trimming removed 3 bases at V and 5 bases at J, with 14 bases between. The CDR3 reads CASSATGTPTGELFF. The CDR3 DNA follows: TGTGCCAGCAGCGCTACCGGGACCCCGACCGGGGAGCTGTTTTTT.

The sample holds one count of this clonotype. Here the CDR3 DNA reads TGTGCCAGCAGAATAAACAATGAGCAGTTCTTC. Residues: CASRINNEQFF. The genes are TRBV6-2 or TRBV6-3 and TRBJ2-1; D remains ambiguous. The germline V gene has CDR1 MNHEY and CDR2 SVGEGT. The V gene lost 6 bases and the J gene lost 5 bases, with 5 bases spanning the gap. This CDR3 region has 11 residues.

The V gene is TRBV12-5, the J gene TRBJ1-6; 8 bases match TRBD1. CDR1 and CDR2 from the germline V gene are LGHNT and FRNRAP. The CDR3 spans 18 residues. With 1 base clipped from V and 7 bases from J, the junction kept 12 bases outside the gene matches. The CDR3 protein is CASGLAKPGQGPNSPLHF. In DNA form, the CDR3 reads TGTGCTAGTGGTTTGGCCAAGCCCGGACAGGGCCCAAATTCACCCCTCCACTTT.